These 27 T cell receptor beta chains were sequenced from one sample in a study of post-analysis software for immune sequencing data (dated by TCRdb to the mid-2010s). Broad study findings and their caveats: Roughly 5 TRBV segments, including TRBV5-6, TRBV5-1 and TRBV20-1, were significantly more frequent in patients than controls.

The library was generated by PCR. Data came from an Illumina HiSeq 2500. To reduce PCR and sequencing biases, unique molecular identifiers were incorporated into the TCR beta cDNA libraries. TCRdb reran the public reads through fastp at Q25 and MiXCR, keeping productive beta chains. Rows are unified per CDR3 protein, each entry keeping the most common DNA and genes. For this sample the table gives hundreds of thousands of distinct CDR3 sequences, of which roughly 30% were detected only once. 0.56% of the sample comes from the top ten. Their cognate antigens are unknown. Material for sequencing was blood. All receptors come from a girl between 5 and 17 years old with multiple sclerosis.

The gene calls are TRBV7-2 and TRBJ1-5, with TRBD1 matching over 8 bases. CDR1 is SGHTA, CDR2 FQGNSA, per germline. With V trimmed by 5 bases and J by 5 bases, 8 bases remained unmatched. This CDR3 is built from 15 residues. The CDR3 coding sequence is TGTGCCAGCAGCCGTACAGGGGGGGAGTATCAGCCCCAGCATTTT. The encoded protein is CASSRTGGEYQPQHF.

This clonotype was picked up a small number of times. The chain carries TRBV28 and TRBJ2-4; D not resolved. V dropped 0 bases and J dropped 11 bases, with 5 bases sitting between them. CDR1 and CDR2 (germline): MDHEN, SYDVKM. This CDR3 region has 11 residues. The CDR3 spells CASSLWTFQYF. The CDR3 DNA reads as TGTGCCAGCAGTTTATGGACTTTTCAGTACTTC.

In its sample, this clonotype was seen a few times. The chain combines TRBV6-1 with TRBJ2-7; no firm D call. V was pared by 5 bases and J by 5 bases, with 22 bases between. CDR1 is MNHNS and CDR2 is SASEGT in the germline V gene. The CDR3 totals 16 residues. The CDR3 protein is CASSPRRWPTPNEQYF. The CDR3 DNA sequence: TGTGCCAGCAGTCCTAGAAGGTGGCCTACCCCAAACGAGCAGTACTTC.

The V call is TRBV24-1, the J call TRBJ2-3, with 7 bases matching TRBD1. V dropped 4 bases and J dropped 9; count of bases not matched to a gene: 15. This CDR3 has 16 amino acids. Germline CDR1 KGHDR, CDR2 SFDVKD. The CDR3 loop is CATSDPSIQGSRTQYF. As DNA, the CDR3 is TGTGCCACCAGTGACCCGAGTATACAGGGGTCGAGAACGCAGTATTTT.

In DNA, the CDR3 is TGCAGCGTTGTGCCTCAGGCCAGCTCCTACGAGCAGTACTTC. Residues: CSVVPQASSYEQYF. This chain uses TRBV29-1 with TRBJ2-7; D unresolved. Between the trimmed V and J ends, which lost 4 bases and 0 bases, there was a span of 13 bases. The CDR3 length is 14 residues. Germline CDR1 reads SQVTM; CDR2 reads ANQGSEA.

J is TRBJ2-7 and V is TRBV7-2, with unresolved D. The tail of the sequence fits TRBJ2-5 better, so the J call may be wrong. CDR1 and CDR2 (germline): SGHTA, FQGNSA. This CDR3 has 12 residues. The CDR3 reads CASSSSTGTQYF. In nucleotides, the CDR3 is TGTGCCAGCAGCTCATCAACCGGGACCCAGTACTTC.

This clonotype was seen more than once but under ten times. The chain couples TRBV10-3 to TRBJ2-5; 8 positions agree with TRBD2. CDR3 size: 15 residues. Germline-derived CDR1 and CDR2 are ENHRY and SYGVKD. V shed 2 bases, J shed 5 bases, and the junction held 7 bases outside the gene matches. The CDR3 DNA follows: TGTGCCATCAGTGAGCCATTACTAGCGGTGGAGACCCAGTACTTC. This encodes CAISEPLLAVETQYF.

This clonotype turned up a few times. The CDR3 DNA reads as TGTGCCAGCCCCCTTAGCGGGAACACCTACGAGCAGTACTTC. Amino acids: CASPLSGNTYEQYF. The J gene is TRBJ2-7, the V gene TRBV6-5, with 8 bases that match TRBD2. Trimming at V came to 8 bases and at J to 2 bases, leaving 8 bases not matched to a gene. The CDR3 covers 14 residues. CDR1 is MNHEY and CDR2 is SVGAGI in the germline V gene.

The chain recombines TRBV7-2 with TRBJ2-7; D possibly corresponds to TRBD2 (5 bases). The CDR3 contains 14 residues. The V gene's germline CDR1 is SGHTA and CDR2 FQGNSA. Trimming left V 6 bases short and J 4 bases short, with 16 bases between. The CDR3 reads CASSNELADYEQYF. CDR3 in DNA: TGTGCCAGCAGTAACGAGCTAGCCGATTACGAGCAGTACTTC.

The chain joins TRBV5-1 to TRBJ1-5; TRBD1 matches at 11 bases. Trimming took 4 bases from V and 6 from J; bases not matched to a gene: 3. This CDR3 contains 14 residues. Germline V gene sequence: CDR1 SGHRS, CDR2 YFSETQ. CDR3 DNA sequence: TGCGCCAGCAGCGTCGGGACAGGGGGTCAGCCCCAGCATTTT. Encoded protein: CASSVGTGGQPQHF.

J is TRBJ1-1 and V is TRBV12-3 or TRBV12-4, with a tentative D call TRBD1 (6 bases). Trimming removed 8 bases at V and 7 bases at J, with 14 bases between. CDR3 size: 12 residues. CDR3 loop: CASVPGDNEAFF. The CDR3 region has the DNA TGTGCCAGCGTACCAGGGGATAATGAAGCTTTCTTT.

This clonotype turned up a few times. The rearrangement uses TRBV7-2 and TRBJ2-7; possibly TRBD1 for D (5 bases). The CDR3 consists of 15 residues. V was pared by 5 bases and J by 5 bases, with 19 bases between. Germline V gene sequence: CDR1 SGHTA, CDR2 FQGNSA. DNA of the CDR3: TGTGCCAGCAGCGACACCCTGGGGCTCCTTGACGAGCAGTACTTC. Amino acid sequence: CASSDTLGLLDEQYF.

This clonotype was recorded a few times. The chain employs TRBV4-3 and TRBJ1-1, with D maybe TRBD1 (5 bases). Germline V gene lookup returns CDR1 LGHNA and CDR2 YSLEER. V was cut by 1 base and J by 1 base, with 10 bases left in between. The CDR3 runs 15 residues. Here the CDR3 DNA reads TGCGCCAGCAGCCAAGGGCCCACAGGGAACACTGAAGCTTTCTTT. As protein: CASSQGPTGNTEAFF.

The V gene is TRBV20-1, the J gene TRBJ1-2, with D unclear. CDR1 DFQATT and CDR2 SNEGSKA come from the germline V gene (reference sequence). With 0 bases removed from V and 3 bases from J, the gap between germline ends came to 8 bases. This CDR3 is built from 13 residues. CDR3 DNA: TGCAGTGCTAGAGATTGGGCAGACTATGGCTACACCTTC. The encoded protein is CSARDWADYGYTF.

The V call is TRBV6-5, the J call TRBJ1-6; TRBD1 might be the D (5 bases). The CDR3 contains 15 residues. The ends were cut back, 8 bases at V and 2 bases at J, with 13 bases in the middle. Germline assignment: CDR1 MNHEY and CDR2 SVGAGI. In DNA, the CDR3 is TGTGCCAGCTCCCTGGGGACGGCCTATAATTCACCCCTCCACTTT. It encodes CASSLGTAYNSPLHF.

This clonotype was found many times. The chain joins TRBV4-3 to TRBJ2-7; TRBD2 aligns across 9 bases. Germline CDR1 is LGHNA and CDR2 is YSLEER. The CDR3 consists of 16 residues. V shed 2 bases and J 2 bases; nucleotides not matched to a gene: 7. The chain's CDR3 is CASSQRASGTAYEQYF. The CDR3 nucleotides read TGCGCCAGCAGCCAAAGGGCTAGCGGGACCGCCTACGAGCAGTACTTC.

There are a few counts of this clonotype. The V call is TRBV27, the J call TRBJ1-2; perhaps TRBD1 as D (6 bases). V was shortened by 8 bases and J by 7 bases, with 20 bases between the two germline ends. CDR3 length: 14 residues. CDR1 is MNHEY and CDR2 is SMNVEV in the germline V gene (reference sequence). CDR3: CASGKQGHSGGYTF. CDR3 DNA sequence: TGTGCCAGCGGAAAACAGGGCCACTCCGGTGGCTACACCTTC.

The chain has TRBV9 and TRBJ2-3, with 7 bases that match TRBD2. Trimming took 1 base from V and 2 from J; bases not matched to a gene: 10. Germline assignment: CDR1 SGDLS and CDR2 YYNGEE. The CDR3 is made up of 17 amino acids. The CDR3 is CASSVSGDYSLTDTQYF. The DNA for the CDR3 is TGTGCCAGCAGCGTATCCGGGGACTACAGCCTCACAGATACGCAGTATTTT.

The chain carries TRBV6-6 and TRBJ2-7, with 10 bases fitting TRBD1. CDR1 and CDR2 (germline): MNHNY, SVGAGI (reference sequence). Trimming removed 7 bases from V and 5 bases from J; junction bases left unmatched: 14. The CDR3 contains 16 residues. The CDR3 DNA follows: TGTGCCAGCAACAAGAACCCGGGACAGGGGTTCCACGAGCAGTACTTC. The encoded protein is CASNKNPGQGFHEQYF.

The chain combines TRBV6-1 with TRBJ1-2; TRBD1 agrees at 12 bases. J was trimmed by 3 bases and V by 6 bases; bases with no gene match: 11. Germline V gene lookup returns CDR1 MNHNS and CDR2 SASEGT. The CDR3 is 17 residues long. CDR3 DNA: TGTGCCAGCAGACCCACCGGGACAGGGGGCTTAGACTATGGCTACACCTTC. This sequence encodes CASRPTGTGGLDYGYTF.

This clonotype has a handful of counts. V is TRBV28 and J is TRBJ1-1; no definite D call. Germline CDR1 is MDHEN and CDR2 is SYDVKM. V lost 7 bases and J lost 1, with 19 bases in between. The CDR3 has 16 amino acids. The DNA of the CDR3 is TGTGCCAGCACCGACCCAGCCCCGGGTAGGAACACTGAAGCTTTCTTT. Its protein is CASTDPAPGRNTEAFF.

The rearrangement uses TRBV5-1 and TRBJ2-3; 7 bases fit TRBD2. The CDR3 length is 14 residues. Losses at the gene ends were 0 bases for V and 5 bases for J; bases not matched to a gene: 3. The germline V gene has CDR1 SGHRS and CDR2 YFSETQ. CDR3 in DNA: TGCGCCAGCAGCTTGGTTTCTAGCGGAGATACGCAGTATTTT. Translating it yields CASSLVSSGDTQYF.

This clonotype has only a few counts. The chain links TRBV10-3 to TRBJ2-1, with D hard to call. The CDR3 extends over 11 amino acids. The V end was cut by 4 bases, the J end by 5 bases, with 3 bases between. The V gene's germline CDR1 is ENHRY and CDR2 SYGVKD. The CDR3: CAISGNNEQFF. DNA of the CDR3: TGTGCCATCAGTGGTAACAATGAGCAGTTCTTC.

This clonotype turned up a few times. The chain employs TRBV7-2 and TRBJ1-1; D not certain. CDR1 and CDR2 (germline): SGHTA, FQGNSA. The CDR3 covers 13 residues. Trimming removed 1 base at V and 6 bases at J, with 9 bases between. CDR3 nucleotides: TGTGCCAGCAGCTTAGGTGCGTGGGCTGAAGCTTTCTTT. It yields the protein CASSLGAWAEAFF.

The V gene is TRBV20-1, the J gene TRBJ2-5; D may be TRBD2 (5 bases). The V end lost 6 bases, the J end lost 0 bases, and 8 bases lay between the germline ends. Per the germline V gene, CDR1 is DFQATT and CDR2 is SNEGSKA (reference sequence). The length of the CDR3 is 12 residues. CDR3 region: CSAPDYQETQYF. CDR3 sequence (DNA): TGCAGTGCCCCGGACTACCAAGAGACCCAGTACTTC.

The chain recombines TRBV9 with TRBJ2-7, with 8 bases identical to TRBD1. From germline, CDR1 is SGDLS and CDR2 YYNGEE. This CDR3 comprises 15 residues. The junction had 9 bases not matched to a gene; V was cut back by 4 bases and J by 3 bases. In nucleotides, the CDR3 is TGTGCCAGCAGCCATAGCCGGACAGGGAGCTACGAGCAGTACTTC. Amino acid sequence: CASSHSRTGSYEQYF.

This clonotype was detected only a few times. The chain recombines TRBV20-1 with TRBJ1-1; no reliable D call. The CDR3 is made up of 13 amino acids. The V gene's germline CDR1 is DFQATT and CDR2 SNEGSKA (reference sequence). The V and J ends lost 0 bases and 5 bases respectively, with 10 bases between them. The CDR3 loop is CSARDLAGTEAFF. DNA for the CDR3: TGCAGTGCTAGAGATCTAGCCGGGACTGAAGCTTTCTTT.